This record covers a single TCR beta chain. During active infection, Seattle patients enrolled and were then monitored through disease. CDR3 size: 15 residues. V was clipped by 0 bases and J by 5 bases; unmatched bases: 7. Germline CDR1 is MNHNY and CDR2 is SVGAGI (reference sequence). This sample is part of a study of blood T cell repertoires in COVID-19. Study information: There were acute and convalescent COVID-19 samples, and they came from the United States, Italy and Spain. T cells, B-cell-depleted T cells, or PBMCs provided the cDNA or gDNA that served as material.

How the authors handled the data: The authors estimated nucleated cell counts from reference gene primer amplification. Sequencing used immunoSEQ multiplex PCR; TCRdb keeps in-frame clones, though not all of them. V and J calls and clone size follow that table, whereas D and trimming were derived from the DNA. The sample holds 150,000 to 200,000 clones, about nine tenths seen once. The J gene is TRBJ2-7, the V gene TRBV6-6; 7 bases are a match to TRBD1. The clonotype comes from a woman in her fifties or sixties with COVID-19, enrolled during active disease. Material: peripheral blood. The CDR3 region is CASSYSIQGNNEQYF. In DNA, the CDR3 is TGTGCCAGCAGTTACTCGATACAGGGGAACAACGAGCAGTACTTC.